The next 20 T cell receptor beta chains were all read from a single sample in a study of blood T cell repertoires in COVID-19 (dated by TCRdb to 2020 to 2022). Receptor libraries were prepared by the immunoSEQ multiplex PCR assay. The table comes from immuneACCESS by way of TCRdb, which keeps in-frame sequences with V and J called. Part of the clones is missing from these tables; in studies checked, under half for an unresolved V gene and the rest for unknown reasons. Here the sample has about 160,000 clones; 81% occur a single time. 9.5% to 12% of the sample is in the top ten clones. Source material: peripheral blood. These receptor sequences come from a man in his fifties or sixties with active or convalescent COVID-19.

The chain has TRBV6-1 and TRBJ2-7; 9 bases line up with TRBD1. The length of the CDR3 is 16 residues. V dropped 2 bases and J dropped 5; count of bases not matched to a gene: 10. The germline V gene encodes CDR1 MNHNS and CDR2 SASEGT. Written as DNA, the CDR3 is TGTGCCAGCAGTGAAATTCTAACAGGGGGCATGAACGAGCAGTACTTC. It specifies CASSEILTGGMNEQYF.

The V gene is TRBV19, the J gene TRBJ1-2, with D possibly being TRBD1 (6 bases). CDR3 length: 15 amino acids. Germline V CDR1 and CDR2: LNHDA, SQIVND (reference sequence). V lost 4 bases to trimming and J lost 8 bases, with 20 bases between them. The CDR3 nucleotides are TGTGCCAGTAGTAAACCTGAGACAGGCAATGGGGGCTACACCTTC. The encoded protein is CASSKPETGNGGYTF.

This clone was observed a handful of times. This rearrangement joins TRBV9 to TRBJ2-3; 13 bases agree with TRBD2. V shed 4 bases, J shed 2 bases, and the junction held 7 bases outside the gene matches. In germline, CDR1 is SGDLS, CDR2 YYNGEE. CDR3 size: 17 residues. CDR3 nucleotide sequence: TGTGCCAGCAGCCCAACACTAGCGGGGGGGATCACAGATACGCAGTATTTT. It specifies CASSPTLAGGITDTQYF. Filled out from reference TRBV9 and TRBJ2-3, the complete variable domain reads DSGVTQTPKHLITATGQRVTLRCSPRSGDLSVYWYQQSLDQGLQFLIQYYNGEERAKGNILERFSAQQFPDLHSELNLSSLELGDSALYFCASSPTLAGGITDTQYFGPGTRLTVL.

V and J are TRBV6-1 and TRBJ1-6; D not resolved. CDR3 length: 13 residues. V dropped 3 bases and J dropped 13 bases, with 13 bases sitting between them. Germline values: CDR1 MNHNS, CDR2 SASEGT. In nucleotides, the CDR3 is TGTGCCAGCAGTGACGCGGGAGAGATGCCCCTCCACTTT. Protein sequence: CASSDAGEMPLHF.

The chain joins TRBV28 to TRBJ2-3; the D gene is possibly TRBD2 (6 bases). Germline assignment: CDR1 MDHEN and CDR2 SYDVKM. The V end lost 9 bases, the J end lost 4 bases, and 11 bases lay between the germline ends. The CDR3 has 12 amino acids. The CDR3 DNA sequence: TGTGCCAGTGGGACTCCTCCAGATACGCAGTATTTT. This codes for CASGTPPDTQYF. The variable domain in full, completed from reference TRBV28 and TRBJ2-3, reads DVKVTQSSRYLVKRTGEKVFLECVQDMDHENMFWYRQDPGLGLRLIYFSYDVKMKEKGDIPEGYSVSREKKERFSLILESASTNQTSMYLCASGTPPDTQYFGPGTRLTVL.

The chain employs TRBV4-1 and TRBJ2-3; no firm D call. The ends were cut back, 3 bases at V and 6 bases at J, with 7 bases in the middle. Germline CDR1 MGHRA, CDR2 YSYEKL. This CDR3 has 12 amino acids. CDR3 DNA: TGCGCCAGCAGCCACCTCGCGGATACGCAGTATTTT. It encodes CASSHLADTQYF.

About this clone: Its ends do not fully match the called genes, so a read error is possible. The DNA of the CDR3 is TGTGCCAGCAGTCAAGCCGTGAAGGGGGTTGAAGCTTTCTTT. As protein: CASSQAVKGVEAFF. This chain uses TRBV6-1 with TRBJ1-1; perhaps TRBD1 as D (6 bases). The CDR3 covers 14 residues. The germline CDR1 and CDR2 sequences are MNHNS and SASEGT.

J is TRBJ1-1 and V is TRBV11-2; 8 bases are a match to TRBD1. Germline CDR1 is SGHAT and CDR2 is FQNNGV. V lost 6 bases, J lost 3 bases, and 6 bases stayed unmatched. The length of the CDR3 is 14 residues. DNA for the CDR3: TGTGCCAGCAGTCGCGACAGGGGAGACACTGAAGCTTTCTTT. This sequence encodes CASSRDRGDTEAFF.

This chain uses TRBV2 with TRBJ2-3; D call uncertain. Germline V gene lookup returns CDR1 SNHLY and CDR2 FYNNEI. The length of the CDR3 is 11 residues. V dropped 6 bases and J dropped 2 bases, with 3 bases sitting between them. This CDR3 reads CASSNTDTQYF. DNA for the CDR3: TGTGCCAGCAGCAACACAGATACGCAGTATTTT.

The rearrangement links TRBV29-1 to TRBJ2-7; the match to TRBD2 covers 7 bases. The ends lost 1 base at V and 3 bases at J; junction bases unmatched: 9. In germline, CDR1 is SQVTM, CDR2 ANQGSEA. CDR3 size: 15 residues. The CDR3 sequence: CSVEGGLSGSYEQYF. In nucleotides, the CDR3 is TGCAGCGTTGAAGGGGGACTAAGTGGGAGCTACGAGCAGTACTTC.

CDR3: CASSPSQGNTEAFF. Written as DNA, the CDR3 is TGTGCCAGCTCACCATCACAGGGGAACACTGAAGCTTTCTTT. The chain employs TRBV18 and TRBJ1-1; perhaps TRBD1 as D (6 bases). Trimming shortened V by 2 bases and J by 1 base, and 8 bases separated the two germline ends. Germline CDR1 and CDR2: KGHSH and LQKENI. The length of the CDR3 is 14 residues.

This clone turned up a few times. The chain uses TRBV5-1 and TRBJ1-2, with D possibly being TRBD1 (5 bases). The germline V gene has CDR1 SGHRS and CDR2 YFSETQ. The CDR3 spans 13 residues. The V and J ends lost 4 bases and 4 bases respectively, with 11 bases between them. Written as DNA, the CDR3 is TGCGCCAGCAGCCCGACAGAAACCTATGGCTACACCTTC. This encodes CASSPTETYGYTF.

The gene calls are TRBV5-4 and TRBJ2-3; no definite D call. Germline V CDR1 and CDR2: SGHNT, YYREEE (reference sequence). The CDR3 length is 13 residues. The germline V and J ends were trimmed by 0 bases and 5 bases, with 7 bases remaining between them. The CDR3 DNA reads TGTGCCAGCAGCTTGGAGAGGCGAGATACGCAGTATTTT. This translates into CASSLERRDTQYF.

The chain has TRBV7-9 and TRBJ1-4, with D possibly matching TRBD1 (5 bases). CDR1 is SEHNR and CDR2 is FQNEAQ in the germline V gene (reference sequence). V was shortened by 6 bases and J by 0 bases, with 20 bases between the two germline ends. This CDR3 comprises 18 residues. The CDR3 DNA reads TGTGCCAGCAGTTATCCCCAGGGAAGCTCAGCAACTAATGAAAAACTGTTTTTT. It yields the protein CASSYPQGSSATNEKLFF.

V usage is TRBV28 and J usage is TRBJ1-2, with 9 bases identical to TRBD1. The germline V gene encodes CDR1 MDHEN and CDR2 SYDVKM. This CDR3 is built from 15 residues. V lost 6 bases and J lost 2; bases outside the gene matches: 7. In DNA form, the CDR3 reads TGTGCCAGCAGGCGACAGGGGGTTTCCAACTATGGCTACACCTTC. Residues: CASRRQGVSNYGYTF.

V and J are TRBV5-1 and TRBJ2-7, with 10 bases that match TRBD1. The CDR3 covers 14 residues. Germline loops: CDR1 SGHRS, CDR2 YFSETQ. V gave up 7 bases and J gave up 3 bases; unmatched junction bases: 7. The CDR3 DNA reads TGCGCCAGCTCCACGACAGGGGGCAACTACGAGCAGTACTTC. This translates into CASSTTGGNYEQYF.

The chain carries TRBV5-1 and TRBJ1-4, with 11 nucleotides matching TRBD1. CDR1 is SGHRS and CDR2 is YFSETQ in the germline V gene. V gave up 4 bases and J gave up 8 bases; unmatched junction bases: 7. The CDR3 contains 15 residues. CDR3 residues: CASSPWTGGGEKLFF. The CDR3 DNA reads TGCGCCAGCAGCCCGTGGACAGGGGGCGGGGAAAAACTGTTTTTT.

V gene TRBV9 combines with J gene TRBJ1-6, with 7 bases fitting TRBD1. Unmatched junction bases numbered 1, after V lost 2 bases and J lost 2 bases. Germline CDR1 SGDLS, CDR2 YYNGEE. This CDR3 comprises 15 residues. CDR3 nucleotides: TGTGCCAGCAGCGTCCAGGGGGCCTATAATTCACCCCTCCACTTT. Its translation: CASSVQGAYNSPLHF.

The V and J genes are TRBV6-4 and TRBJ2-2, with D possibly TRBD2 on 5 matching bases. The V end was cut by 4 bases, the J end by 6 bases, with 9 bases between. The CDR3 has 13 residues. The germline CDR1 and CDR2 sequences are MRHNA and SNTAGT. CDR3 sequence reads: CASSVSGSGELFF. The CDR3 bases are TGTGCCAGCAGTGTGTCGGGATCCGGGGAGCTGTTTTTT.

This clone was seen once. The CDR3 sequence: CASSPERKTQYF. The CDR3 DNA is TGTGCCAGCTCACCAGAGAGAAAGACCCAGTACTTC. The rearrangement joins TRBV18 to TRBJ2-5; the D is unclear. V lost 2 bases, J lost 6 bases, and 7 bases lay in between. There are 12 residues in the CDR3. CDR1 is KGHSH and CDR2 is LQKENI in the germline V gene.